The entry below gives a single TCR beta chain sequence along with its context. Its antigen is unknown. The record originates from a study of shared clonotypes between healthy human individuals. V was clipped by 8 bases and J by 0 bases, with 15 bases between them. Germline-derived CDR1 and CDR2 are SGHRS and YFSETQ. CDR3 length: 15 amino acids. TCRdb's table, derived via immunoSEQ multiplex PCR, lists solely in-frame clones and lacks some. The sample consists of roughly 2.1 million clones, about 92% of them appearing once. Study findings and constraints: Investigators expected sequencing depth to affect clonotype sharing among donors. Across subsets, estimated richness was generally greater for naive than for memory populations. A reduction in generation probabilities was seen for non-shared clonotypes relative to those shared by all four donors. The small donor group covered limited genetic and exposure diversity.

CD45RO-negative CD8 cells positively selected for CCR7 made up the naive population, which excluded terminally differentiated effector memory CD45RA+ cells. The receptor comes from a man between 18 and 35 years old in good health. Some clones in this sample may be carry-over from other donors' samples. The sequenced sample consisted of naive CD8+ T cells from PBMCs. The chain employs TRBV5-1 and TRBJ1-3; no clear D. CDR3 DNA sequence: TGCGCCAGAGATCGTACGTTTCGCTCTGGAAACACCATATATTTT. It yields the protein CARDRTFRSGNTIYF.